This T cell receptor beta chain was found in a study of T cell changes during pregnancy in multiple sclerosis. The V end lost 7 bases, the J end lost 11 bases, and 15 bases lay between the germline ends. Looked up from germline, CDR1 is SNHLY and CDR2 is FYNNEI. The CDR3 spans 13 residues. Measured with immunoSEQ multiplex PCR; TCRdb has only the in-frame clones, and not every one. The top ten hold 3.3% of the sample, which has tens of thousands of clones, 88% seen once. The chain joins TRBV2 to TRBJ1-6; no clear D gene. This receptor was identified in a female donor with multiple sclerosis, enrolled in a pregnancy study. The source was peripheral blood, collected before pregnancy. CDR3 amino acids: CASNSAVRTPLHF. The CDR3 DNA is TGTGCCAGCAATTCCGCGGTGAGGACACCCCTCCACTTT.